Described below is a single TCR beta chain sequence and its context. Antigen: not known. The protocol was immunoSEQ multiplex PCR, while the TCRdb copy is restricted to in-frame clones and leaves out a portion. The sample holds around 100,000 clones, 92% seen once. The record originates from a study of siplizumab effects on memory and regulatory T cells. Regarding the study as a whole: Contribution to the alloresponse seemed major for naive T cells, which also seemed more diverse than memory cells.

V was cut by 4 bases and J by 3 bases, with 5 bases left in between. The germline V gene encodes CDR1 SGDLS and CDR2 YYNGEE. CDR3 size: 11 residues. The chain links TRBV9 to TRBJ2-7, with D unresolved. The sequenced sample consisted of CD4+ T cells sorted from blood. The sequence was obtained from a human donor in good health. CDR3 sequence (DNA): TGTGCCAGCAGCCCCAGCTACGAGCAGTACTTC. Encoded protein: CASSPSYEQYF.